This T cell receptor beta chain came from a study of T cell responses to AZD1222 COVID-19 vaccine. TCRdb's copy holds only in-frame clones and misses some; the assay was immunoSEQ multiplex PCR. The sample includes about 150,000 clones, 92% of them seen just once. The germline V gene has CDR1 SGHKS and CDR2 YYEKEE (reference sequence). V dropped 4 bases and J dropped 4 bases, with 15 bases sitting between them. This CDR3 comprises 14 residues. The receptor was isolated from an adult in good health. Sequencing used peripheral blood, obtained on day 0 of AZD1222 vaccination. The chain employs TRBV5-5 and TRBJ2-7; D might be TRBD1 or TRBD2, each matching 5 bases. CDR3 nucleotide sequence: TGTGCCAGCAGCCACCCTTTTGGGGGTTACGAGCAGTACTTC. Translated: CASSHPFGGYEQYF.